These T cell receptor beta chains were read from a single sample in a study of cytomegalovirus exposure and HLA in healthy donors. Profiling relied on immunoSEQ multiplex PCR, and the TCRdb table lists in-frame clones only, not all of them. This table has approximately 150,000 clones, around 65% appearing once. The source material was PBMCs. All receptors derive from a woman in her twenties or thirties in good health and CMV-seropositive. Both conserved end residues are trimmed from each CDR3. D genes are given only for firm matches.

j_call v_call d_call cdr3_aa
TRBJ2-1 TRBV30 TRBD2 AWIPGGRLYNGQF
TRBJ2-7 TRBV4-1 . ASSPQVAEPYEQY
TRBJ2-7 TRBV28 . ASHAGTGIYEQY
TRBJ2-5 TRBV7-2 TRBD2 ASSPVAGAQY
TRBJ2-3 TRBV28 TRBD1 ASSRLDRGPTDTQY
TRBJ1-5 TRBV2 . ASRREAYSNQPQH
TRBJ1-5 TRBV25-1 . ASSGPGILSTQH
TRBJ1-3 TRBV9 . ASSALGGTSGNTIY
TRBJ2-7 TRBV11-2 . ASNEPRGYEQY
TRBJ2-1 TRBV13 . ASSLRSGGDEQF
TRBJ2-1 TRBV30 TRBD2 AWSEGLAGGSEQF
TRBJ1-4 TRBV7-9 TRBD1 ASRPDRLIEKLF
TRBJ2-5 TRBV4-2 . ASSQDPSLAETQY
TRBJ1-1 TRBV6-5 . ASSYLTGVRAEAF
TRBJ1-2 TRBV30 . AWSRPGANYGYT
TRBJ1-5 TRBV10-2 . ASSESWADYSNQPQH
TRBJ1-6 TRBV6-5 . ASSYSPGIPPLH
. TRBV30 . AWSLVYEQY
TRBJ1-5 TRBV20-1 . SASADQPQH
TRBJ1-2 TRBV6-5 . ASSLKGGGGYT
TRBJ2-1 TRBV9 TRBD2 ASSPGLAGVREQF
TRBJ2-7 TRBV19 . ASRGPFTYEQY
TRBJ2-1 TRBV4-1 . ASALLAGEQF
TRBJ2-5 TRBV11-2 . ASSLEVTETQY